This is a list of T cell receptor beta chains from one sample in a study of blood T cell repertoires in COVID-19. The repertoire was sequenced with immunoSEQ multiplex PCR; TCRdb's copy has only in-frame clones and lacks some. Of about 260,000 clones listed, over 75% were seen once; the top ten hold about 0.7%. Sequences were obtained from peripheral blood. The receptor source for this set is a human donor in a cohort sampled during active COVID-19. CDR3s include the opening cysteine and the closing phenylalanine or tryptophan. A D gene is named only where the DNA matches it firmly. The size of a clone is reported for some rows only, either as once, few or many, or as a class for expanded clones.

>TRBV3-1/TRBV3-2|TRBD1|-|TRBJ1-1
TGTGCCAGCAGCCCTCCGGGACAGTTCCTTTGGGGGAACACTGAAGCTTTCTTT
CASSPPGQFLWGNTEAFF
>TRBV7-2|-|-|TRBJ2-7
TGTGCCAGCAGCGCGCACGGGTACGAGCAGTACTTC
CASSAHGYEQYF
>TRBV5-1|-|few|TRBJ2-2
TGCGCCAGCAGGATGGCGCAGGGAAACACCGGGGAGCTGTTTTTT
CASRMAQGNTGELFF
>TRBV5-4|TRBD1|-|TRBJ2-3
TGTGCCAGCAGCTCGCCCTCCGGACAGGCGGCAGATACGCAGTATTTT
CASSSPSGQAADTQYF
>TRBV19|TRBD1|-|TRBJ2-7
TGTGCCAGTAGTGAACCGGGACAGGGAGGCGAGCAGTACTTC
CASSEPGQGGEQYF
>TRBV5-4|-|-|TRBJ2-7
TGTGCCAGCAGCTCGGGGTTGTCTCAGAACTACGAGCAGTACTTC
CASSSGLSQNYEQYF
>TRBV19|-|-|TRBJ2-7
TGTGCCAGTAGTATGCGGGACTCAATATGGGAGCAGTACTTC
CASSMRDSIWEQYF
>TRBV19|-|-|TRBJ2-7
TGTGCCAGGAACCACACCGCCAACTCCTACGAGCAGTACTTC
CARNHTANSYEQYF
>TRBV19|TRBD2|few|TRBJ2-7
TGTGCCAGTAGTTCACCTGGACTAGCCTACGAGCAGTACTTC
CASSSPGLAYEQYF
>TRBV4-3|TRBD2|-|TRBJ2-1
TGCGCCAGCAGCCATCCTAGCGGGGGTAAGGATGAGCAGTTCTTC
CASSHPSGGKDEQFF
>TRBV7-9|TRBD2|-|TRBJ2-1
TGTGCCAGCAGCCCGCCTCTAGCGGGAGCTTACAATGAGCAGTTCTTC
CASSPPLAGAYNEQFF
>TRBV14|-|-|TRBJ2-7
TGTGCCAGCAGTAACTATTTAAGGGGCAGAGAGTACGAGCAGTACTTC
CASSNYLRGREYEQYF
>TRBV11-2|-|-|TRBJ2-2
TGTGCCACCCCTCCAGGATCGGCCCCAAACACCGGGGAGCTGTTTTTT
CATPPGSAPNTGELFF
>TRBV6-4|-|-|TRBJ1-1
TGTGCCAGCAGTATCGAGAAGAACACTGAAGCTTTCTTT
CASSIEKNTEAFF
>TRBV10-3|-|-|TRBJ1-2
TGTGCCATCACAGGGGTGGAAGTGGCGAACTATGGCTACACCTTC
CAITGVEVANYGYTF
>TRBV28|TRBD1|-|TRBJ1-1
TGTGCCAGCAGTGACCTGACAGGGGCTGCAGCCTTCTTT
CASSDLTGAAAFF
>TRBV7-9|-|-|TRBJ1-1
TGTGCCAGCAGTTTTCGCGTGTCTGAAGCTTTCTTT
CASSFRVSEAFF
>TRBV10-1|-|-|TRBJ1-6
TGCGCCAGCAGTGAGTCGGGGCCACCTTCACCCCTCCACTTT
CASSESGPPSPLHF
>TRBV15|-|-|TRBJ2-7
TGTGCCACCAGCAGAGAAATGAGCTTCTCCTACGAGCAGTACTTC
CATSREMSFSYEQYF
>TRBV30|-|-|TRBJ2-7
TGTGCCTCCTACTCCGGGACTGAACCCTACGAGCAGTACTTC
CASYSGTEPYEQYF
>TRBV30|TRBD1|-|TRBJ2-7
TGTGCCTGGAGTCCCCCCCCCGGGACAGCAGACTACGAGCAGTACTTC
CAWSPPPGTADYEQYF
>TRBV7-9|TRBD1|-|TRBJ1-5
TGTGCCAGCAGCCAGACAGGGTTTAATAGCAATCAGCCCCAGCATTTT
CASSQTGFNSNQPQHF
>TRBV28|TRBD2|-|TRBJ2-6
TGTGCCAGCAGTCGGAGCGGGGGTGGGGCCAACGTCCTGACTTTC
CASSRSGGGANVLTF
>TRBV28|-|-|TRBJ2-1
TGTGCCAGCAGTTCAGGGGAGGGAGACTCCTACAATGAGCAGTTCTTC
CASSSGEGDSYNEQFF
>TRBV28|TRBD1|-|TRBJ1-6
TGTGCCAGCAGTTTAAGACAGGGAAATTCACCCCTCCACTTT
CASSLRQGNSPLHF
>TRBV7-2|-|-|TRBJ2-7
TGTGCCAGCAGCTTATGGGCAGGGGCCTACTACGAGCAGTACTTC
CASSLWAGAYYEQYF
>TRBV6-4|-|-|TRBJ1-1
TGTGCCAGCAGTGGTTCGGTGAACACTGAAGCTTTCTTT
CASSGSVNTEAFF
>TRBV29-1|TRBD2|few|TRBJ2-7
TGCAGCGTTGAGGGGAGGGAACGAAGCTCCTACGAGCAGTACTTC
CSVEGRERSSYEQYF
>TRBV28|-|-|TRBJ2-7
TGTGCCAGCAGTTATGACAGGGAGGCCTACGAGCAGTACTTC
CASSYDREAYEQYF
>TRBV7-8|-|-|TRBJ2-7
TGTGCCAGCAGCACAGACCCCTCCGGGGCCTACGAGCAGTACTTC
CASSTDPSGAYEQYF
>TRBV27|-|-|TRBJ1-2
TGTGCCAGCAGTTCGGGTCAGGGGTTAGCTAACTATGGCTACACCTTC
CASSSGQGLANYGYTF
>TRBV27|TRBD1|-|TRBJ2-5
TGTGCCAGCAGTTTAAGGTTTGGCACAGGGGGCTTGGAGACCCAGTACTTC
CASSLRFGTGGLETQYF
>TRBV6-2/TRBV6-3|TRBD2|-|TRBJ2-7
TGTGCCAGCAGTTACCCAGCGGGGGTCTCCTACGAGCAGTACTTC
CASSYPAGVSYEQYF
>TRBV5-4|-|-|TRBJ1-1
TGTGCCAGCAGCTTGACAGGGATGAACACTGAAGCTTTCTTT
CASSLTGMNTEAFF
>TRBV10-3|TRBD1|few|TRBJ1-1
TGTGCCATCAGTGAGACGACAGGGTCCGGTTTCGCTTTCTTT
CAISETTGSGFAFF
>TRBV7-2|TRBD1|few|TRBJ1-2
TGTGCCAGCAGCCTCCGAACAGGGGTAGACTATGGCTACACCTTC
CASSLRTGVDYGYTF
>TRBV15|-|-|TRBJ2-3
TGTGCCACCAGCAGGTGGGGGGTAGCGGGCACAGATACGCAGTATTTT
CATSRWGVAGTDTQYF
>TRBV19|TRBD2|-|TRBJ2-3
TGTGCCAGTACGGGGGGACTAGCGGGAGTGGGAGATACGCAGTATTTT
CASTGGLAGVGDTQYF
>TRBV7-3|TRBD2|-|TRBJ2-7
TGTGCCAGCAGCCCCCCCGATAGCGGGAGGGACGAGCAGTACTTC
CASSPPDSGRDEQYF
>TRBV5-1|-|-|TRBJ1-1
TGCGCCAGCAGCTTAACGGGGAACACTGAAGCTTTCTTT
CASSLTGNTEAFF
>TRBV28|-|-|TRBJ2-1
TGTGCCAGCAGATCTGACAGCTCCTACAATGAGCAGTTCTTC
CASRSDSSYNEQFF
>TRBV7-9|-|-|TRBJ2-1
TGTGCCAGCAGCGCTGAGTCAGGGGTTGAGCAGTTCTTC
CASSAESGVEQFF
>TRBV30|TRBD1|-|TRBJ1-1
TGTGCCGTATCCAATGACAGGGACACTGAAGCTTTCTTT
CAVSNDRDTEAFF
>TRBV27|-|-|TRBJ2-7
TGTGCCAGCAGGACAGGTCCCGAGCAGTACTTC
CASRTGPEQYF
>TRBV5-6|TRBD2|-|TRBJ2-7
TGTGCCAGCAGCGTCATCATGGGGAGGGCGTACGAGCAGTACTTC
CASSVIMGRAYEQYF
>TRBV9|-|-|TRBJ2-5
TGTGCCAGCAGCGTAGGCTTGTCGGACAGCTACGAGACCCAGTACTTC
CASSVGLSDSYETQYF
>TRBV19|-|-|TRBJ1-4
TGTGCCAGTAGAAGCGACAGGCTAAAACTGTTTTTT
CASRSDRLKLFF
>TRBV7-8|TRBD2|-|TRBJ2-2
TGTGCCAGCAGCGACAAATATAGCGGGAGGCAGGACACCGGGGAGCTGTTTTTT
CASSDKYSGRQDTGELFF